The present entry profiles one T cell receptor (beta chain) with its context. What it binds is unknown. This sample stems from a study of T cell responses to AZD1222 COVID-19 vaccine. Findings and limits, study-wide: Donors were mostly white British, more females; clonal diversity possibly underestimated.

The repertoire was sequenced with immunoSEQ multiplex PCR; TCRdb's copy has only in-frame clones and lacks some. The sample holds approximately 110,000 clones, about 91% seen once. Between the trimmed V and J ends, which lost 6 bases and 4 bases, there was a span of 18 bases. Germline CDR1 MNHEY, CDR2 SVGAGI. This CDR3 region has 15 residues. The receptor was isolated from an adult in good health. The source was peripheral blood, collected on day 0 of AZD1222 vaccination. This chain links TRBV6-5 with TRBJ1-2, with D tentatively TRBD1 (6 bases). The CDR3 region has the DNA TGTGCCAGCAGGGGGGTGACACAGGGCCCCTATGGCTACACCTTC. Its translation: CASRGVTQGPYGYTF.